Presented here are 12 T cell receptor beta chains from one specimen sequenced in a study of OX40 agonist ivuxolimab in advanced cancers. The repertoire was sequenced with immunoSEQ multiplex PCR; TCRdb's copy has only in-frame clones and lacks some. In the table there are around 63,000 clones, more than 65% of which are singletons. The material was CD4+ or CD8+ T cells sorted from blood, obtained in a trial of the OX40 agonist ivuxolimab. These receptor sequences come from an adult with an advanced solid tumor such as melanoma, head and neck, liver or kidney cancer.

The chain combines TRBV9 with TRBJ1-2, with D possibly being TRBD1 (5 bases). V lost 5 bases and J lost 1, with 18 bases in between. This CDR3 is 16 amino acids long. From germline, CDR1 is SGDLS and CDR2 YYNGEE. CDR3 sequence reads: CASSRRTSPDNYGYTF. DNA of the CDR3: TGTGCCAGCAGTCGTAGGACATCGCCGGATAACTATGGCTACACCTTC.

The V gene is TRBV19, the J gene TRBJ1-5; the D gene is possibly TRBD1 (6 bases). The CDR3 has 15 amino acids. Germline CDR1 is LNHDA and CDR2 is SQIVND (reference sequence). V was pared by 6 bases and J by 0 bases, with 12 bases between. The CDR3 DNA reads TGTGCCAGTAGCCAGGGGCCTTATAGCAATCAGCCCCAGCATTTT. Amino acids: CASSQGPYSNQPQHF.

The V gene is TRBV23-1, the J gene TRBJ1-2; tentative D call: TRBD1 (5 bases). TRBV23-1 is classed as an ORF, of uncertain function. The CDR3 extends over 13 amino acids. V was cut by 10 bases and J by 7 bases, with 19 bases left in between. The CDR3 loop reads CATPLRTSGGYTF. The CDR3 bases are TGCGCCACACCTTTACGGACAAGTGGTGGCTACACCTTC.

This sequence joins TRBV18 and TRBJ1-5; D gene ambiguous. The germline V gene encodes CDR1 KGHSH and CDR2 LQKENI. Trimming took off 6 bases at V and 9 bases at J, with 21 bases between the two ends. This CDR3 has 15 residues. The CDR3 DNA reads TGTGCCAGCTCGCATATGACCGACGTGGTGGGGCCCCAGCATTTT. This gives the protein CASSHMTDVVGPQHF.

The chain employs TRBV27 and TRBJ2-3; D gene unclear. This CDR3 spans 10 amino acids. V was shortened by 8 bases and J by 6 bases, with 6 bases between the two germline ends. Germline lookup yields CDR1 MNHEY and CDR2 SMNVEV (reference sequence). The CDR3 region has the DNA TGTGCCAGCGGGTTGGATACGCAGTATTTT. Translating gives CASGLDTQYF.

The chain is built from TRBV19 and TRBJ2-3, with 7 bases matching TRBD2. This CDR3 has 16 residues. CDR1 is LNHDA, CDR2 SQIVND, per germline (reference sequence). The trim removed 7 bases at V and 2 bases at J, leaving 12 bases unmatched. The CDR3 loop is CASKSLAESFTDTQYF. Here the CDR3 DNA reads TGTGCCAGTAAGAGCCTAGCGGAGTCATTCACAGATACGCAGTATTTT.

This clone was recorded once. This sequence joins TRBV28 and TRBJ1-5; D is unclear. Germline V gives CDR1 MDHEN, CDR2 SYDVKM. The CDR3 has 15 amino acids. Trimming left V 2 bases short and J 0 bases short, with 8 bases between. CDR3 region: CASSLRGYSNQPQHF. CDR3 in DNA: TGTGCCAGCAGTTTACGGGGATATAGCAATCAGCCCCAGCATTTT.

This clone turned up a few times. CDR3 residues: CASSLTDHNYGYTF. Written as DNA, the CDR3 is TGTGCCAGCTCACTGACGGACCATAACTATGGCTACACCTTC. The chain uses TRBV18 and TRBJ1-2; no definite D call. Trimming stripped 4 bases from V and 1 base from J, with 10 bases between. Germline V gene sequence: CDR1 KGHSH, CDR2 LQKENI. The CDR3 runs to 14 residues.

V is TRBV28 and J is TRBJ1-6; TRBD1 matches at 9 bases. V lost 5 bases and J lost 9; bases outside the gene matches: 5. The CDR3 is made up of 14 amino acids. CDR1 is MDHEN, CDR2 SYDVKM, per germline. For the CDR3, the DNA is TGTGCCAGCAGTCCGGGACAGGGAGGTTCACCCCTCCACTTT. Protein sequence: CASSPGQGGSPLHF.

The chain combines TRBV7-8 with TRBJ2-7; no reliable D call. The CDR3 loop spans 13 amino acids. V lost 1 base, J lost 0 bases, and 4 bases lay in between. Germline V gives CDR1 SGHVS, CDR2 FQNEAQ. For the CDR3, the DNA is TGTGCCAGCAGCTTAGAGAGCTCCTACGAGCAGTACGTC. It yields the protein CASSLESSYEQYV.

The gene calls are TRBV7-2 and TRBJ2-1; D is ambiguous. Germline assignment: CDR1 SGHTA and CDR2 FQGNSA. The germline V and J ends were trimmed by 1 base and 9 bases, with 10 bases remaining between them. The CDR3 has 13 amino acids. CDR3 nucleotide sequence: TGTGCCAGCAGCTTAGTTCGAGCCACTGAGCAGTTCTTC. Residues: CASSLVRATEQFF.

The gene calls are TRBV6-6 and TRBJ1-3, with D possibly TRBD1 on 5 matching bases. Germline assignment: CDR1 MNHNY and CDR2 SVGAGI (reference sequence). This CDR3 has 15 amino acids. V dropped 2 bases and J dropped 7 bases, with 15 bases sitting between them. The CDR3 DNA sequence: TGTGCCAGCAGTTACGGGCAGGGTATTTGGAACACCATATATTTT. It translates to CASSYGQGIWNTIYF.